This T cell receptor beta chain came from a study of glioma-infiltrating T cells after dendritic cell vaccination. Time point specified: after dendritic cell vaccination, including at tumor progression/relapse. This clone was seen only once. The data were produced by immunoSEQ multiplex PCR, yet TCRdb's version contains in-frame clones alone and is incomplete. Found here are around 83,000 clones, around 84% of them singletons; the top ten hold under 8.5%. Germline CDR1 and CDR2: SGHRS and YFSETQ. The CDR3 extends over 14 amino acids. The germline V and J ends were trimmed by 4 bases and 3 bases, with 13 bases remaining between them.

The sequences come from blood, collected after dendritic cell vaccination. This clonotype originated in a human donor with glioblastoma. The J gene is TRBJ1-1, the V gene TRBV5-1; a possible D gene is TRBD1 (5 bases). CDR3 DNA: TGCGCCAGCAGCCTCGACAGTCAATACACTGAAGCTTTCTTT. Its protein product is CASSLDSQYTEAFF. Full variable domain (missing parts from reference TRBV5-1 and TRBJ1-1): KAGVTQTPRYLIKTRGQQVTLSCSPISGHRSVSWYQQTPGQGLQFLFEYFSETQRNKGNFPGRFSGRQFSNSRSEMNVSTLELGDSALYLCASSLDSQYTEAFFGQGTRLTVV.